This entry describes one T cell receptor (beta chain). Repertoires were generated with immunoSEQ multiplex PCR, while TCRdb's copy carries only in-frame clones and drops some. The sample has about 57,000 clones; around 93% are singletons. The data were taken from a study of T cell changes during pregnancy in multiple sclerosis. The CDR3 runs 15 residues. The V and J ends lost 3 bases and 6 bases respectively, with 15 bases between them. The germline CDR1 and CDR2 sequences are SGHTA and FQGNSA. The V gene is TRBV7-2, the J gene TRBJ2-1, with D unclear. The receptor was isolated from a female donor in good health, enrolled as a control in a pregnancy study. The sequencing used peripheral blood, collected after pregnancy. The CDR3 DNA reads TGTGCCAGCAGCTTTGTAAGGTTGCCGGGCAATGAGCAGTTCTTC. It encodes CASSFVRLPGNEQFF.